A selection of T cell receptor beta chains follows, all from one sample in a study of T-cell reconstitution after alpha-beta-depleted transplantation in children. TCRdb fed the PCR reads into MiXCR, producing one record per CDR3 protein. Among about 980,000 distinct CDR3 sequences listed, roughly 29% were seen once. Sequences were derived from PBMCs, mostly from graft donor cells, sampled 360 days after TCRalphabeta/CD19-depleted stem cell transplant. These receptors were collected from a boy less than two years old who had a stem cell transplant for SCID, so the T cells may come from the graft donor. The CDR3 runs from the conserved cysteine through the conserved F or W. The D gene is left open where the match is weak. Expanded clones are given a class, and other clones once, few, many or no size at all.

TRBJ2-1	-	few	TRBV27	CASSLSVRGRHNEQFF	TGTGCCAGCAGTTTATCCGTCCGGGGTAGACACAATGAGCAGTTCTTC
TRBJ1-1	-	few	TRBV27	CASPPRRGRNTEAFF	TGTGCCAGCCCCCCCCGGAGAGGCCGGAACACTGAAGCTTTCTTT
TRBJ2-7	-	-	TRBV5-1	CASSLDRSIHEQYF	TGCGCCAGCAGCCTAGACAGGTCCATCCACGAGCAGTACTTC
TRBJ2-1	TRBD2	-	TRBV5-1	CASSLIAGAANEQFF	TGCGCCAGCAGCCTCATAGCGGGGGCCGCCAATGAGCAGTTCTTC
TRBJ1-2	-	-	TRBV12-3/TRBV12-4	CASSPQTVYYGYTF	TGTGCCAGCAGTCCCCAGACAGTATACTATGGCTACACCTTC
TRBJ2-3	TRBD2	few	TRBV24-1	CATSESPGLAPTDTQYF	TGTGCCACCAGCGAATCACCGGGACTAGCTCCCACAGATACGCAGTATTTT
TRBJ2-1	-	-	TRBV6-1	CASSTGSDNEQFF	TGTGCCAGCAGTACAGGGTCCGACAATGAGCAGTTCTTC
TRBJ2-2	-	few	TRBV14	CASSQVGRYNTGELFF	TGTGCCAGCAGCCAAGTCGGACGCTACAACACCGGGGAGCTGTTTTTT
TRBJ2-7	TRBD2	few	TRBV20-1	CSARAAGAYEQYF	TGCAGTGCTAGGGCGGCGGGGGCCTACGAGCAGTACTTC
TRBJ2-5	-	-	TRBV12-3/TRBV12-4	CASSWRPRGETQYF	TGTGCCAGCAGTTGGAGACCCCGAGGGGAGACCCAGTACTTC
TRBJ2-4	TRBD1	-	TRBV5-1	CASTIAPGQGGNIQYF	TGCGCCAGCACCATCGCCCCGGGACAGGGAGGTAACATTCAGTACTTC
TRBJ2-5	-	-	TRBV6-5	CASSYSAVQETQYF	TGTGCCAGCAGTTACTCTGCGGTCCAAGAGACCCAGTACTTC
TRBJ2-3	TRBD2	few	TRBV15	CATSREGFGGGNTQYF	TGTGCCACCAGCAGAGAAGGGTTCGGCGGGGGTAATACGCAGTATTTT
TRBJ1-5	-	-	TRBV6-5	CASSYSREGQPQHF	TGTGCCAGCAGTTACTCGCGGGAAGGTCAGCCCCAGCATTTT
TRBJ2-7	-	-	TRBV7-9	CASSLVVGGGVYEQYF	TGTGCCAGCAGCTTAGTAGTGGGGGGAGGTGTCTACGAGCAGTACTTC
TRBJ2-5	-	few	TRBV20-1	CSARSTASRTQETQYF	TGCAGTGCTAGATCTACGGCTTCGAGGACCCAAGAGACCCAGTACTTC
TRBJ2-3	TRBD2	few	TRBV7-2	CASSLMASGGTDTQYF	TGTGCCAGCAGCTTAATGGCTAGCGGGGGCACAGATACGCAGTATTTT
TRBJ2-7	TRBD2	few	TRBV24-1	CATSDSLGTGGTYEQYF	TGTGCCACCAGTGATTCTTTGGGAACCGGGGGGACCTACGAGCAGTACTTC
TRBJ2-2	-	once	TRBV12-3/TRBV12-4	CASSLGRWGGTGELFF	TGTGCCAGCAGTTTGGGTCGGTGGGGCGGCACCGGGGAGCTGTTTTTT
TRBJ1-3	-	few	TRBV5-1	CASSLAGQGNTIYF	TGCGCCAGCAGCTTGGCAGGCCAGGGAAACACCATATATTTT
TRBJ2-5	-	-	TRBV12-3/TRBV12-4	CASSLKMRGGGETQYF	TGTGCCAGCAGTTTAAAAATGAGGGGAGGCGGTGAGACCCAGTACTTC
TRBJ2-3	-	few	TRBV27	CASSLWPPTSTDTQYF	TGTGCCAGCAGTTTATGGCCCCCAACTAGCACAGATACGCAGTATTTT
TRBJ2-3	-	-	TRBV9	CASSVSERGTQYF	TGTGCCAGCAGCGTATCCGAAAGGGGTACGCAGTATTTT
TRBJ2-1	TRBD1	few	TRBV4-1	CASSPPGTGNHQRDEQFF	TGCGCCAGCAGCCCTCCCGGGACAGGGAACCATCAAAGGGATGAGCAGTTCTTC
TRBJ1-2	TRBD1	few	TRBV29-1	CSAQTGGVKGYGYTF	TGCAGCGCCCAGACAGGGGGCGTAAAAGGGTATGGCTACACCTTC
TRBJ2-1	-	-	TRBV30	CAWSVMGRIYNEQFF	TGTGCCTGGAGTGTAATGGGTCGCATTTACAATGAGCAGTTCTTC
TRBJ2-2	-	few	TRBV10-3	CAIQTPLDTGELFF	TGTGCCATCCAAACGCCCCTCGACACCGGGGAGCTGTTTTTT
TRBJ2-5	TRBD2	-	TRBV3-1	CASSPVLAGPQETQYF	TGTGCCAGCAGCCCCGTACTAGCGGGGCCGCAGGAGACCCAGTACTTC
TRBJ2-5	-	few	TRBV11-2	CASRTGTIFETQYF	TGTGCCAGCAGAACCGGGACCATTTTCGAGACCCAGTACTTC
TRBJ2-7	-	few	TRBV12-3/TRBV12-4	CASSSWDFQPSYEQYF	TGTGCCAGCAGTTCTTGGGACTTCCAACCCTCCTACGAGCAGTACTTC
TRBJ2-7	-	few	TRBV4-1	CASSQTQGHLGEQYF	TGCGCCAGCAGCCAAACCCAGGGGCATCTAGGGGAGCAGTACTTC
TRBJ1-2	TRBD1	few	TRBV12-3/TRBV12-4	CASSSLRQGGYTF	TGTGCCAGCAGTTCTCTTAGACAGGGAGGCTACACCTTC
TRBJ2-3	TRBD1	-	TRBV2	CASRQGTSTDTQYF	TGTGCCAGCAGACAGGGGACCAGCACAGATACGCAGTATTTT
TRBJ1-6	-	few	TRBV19	CASSPPTVTLAESYNSPLHF	TGTGCCAGTAGTCCCCCGACCGTGACCCTGGCGGAGTCCTATAATTCACCCCTCCACTTT
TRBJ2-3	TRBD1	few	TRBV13	CASSFQTGFIADTQYF	TGTGCCAGCAGCTTCCAGACAGGGTTTATAGCAGATACGCAGTATTTT
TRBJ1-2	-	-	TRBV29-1	CSVEVPGGYTF	TGCAGCGTTGAGGTGCCGGGTGGCTACACCTTC
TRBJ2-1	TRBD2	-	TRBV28	CASSPEGLLGLGQFF	TGTGCCAGCAGTCCGGAGGGACTACTTGGGCTGGGGCAGTTCTTC
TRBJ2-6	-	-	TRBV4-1	CASSQDSWALYSSGANVLTF	TGCGCCAGCAGCCAAGATTCGTGGGCACTATACTCCTCTGGGGCCAACGTCCTGACTTTC
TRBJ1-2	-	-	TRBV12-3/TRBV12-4	CASSFADSYGYTF	TGTGCCAGCAGTTTCGCGGACAGCTATGGCTACACCTTC
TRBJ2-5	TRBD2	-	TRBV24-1	CATSDPAPTTSGRGTQYF	TGTGCCACCAGTGATCCCGCTCCTACGACTAGCGGGAGGGGGACCCAGTACTTC
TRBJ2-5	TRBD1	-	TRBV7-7	CASSPYRGRRETQYF	TGTGCCAGCAGCCCATACAGGGGGCGAAGGGAGACCCAGTACTTC
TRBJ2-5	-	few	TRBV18	CASSPRGETGGKHETQYF	TGTGCCAGCTCACCACGAGGAGAGACGGGGGGCAAACATGAGACCCAGTACTTC
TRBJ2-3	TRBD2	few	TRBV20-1	CSAQDGLAGGLGTDTQYF	TGCAGTGCACAGGACGGGCTAGCGGGGGGTTTGGGAACAGATACGCAGTATTTT
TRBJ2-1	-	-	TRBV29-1	CSVDTRSGSNEQFF	TGCAGCGTTGATACGAGGTCGGGGTCCAATGAGCAGTTCTTC
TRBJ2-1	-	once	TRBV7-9	CASSLSGMNEQFF	TGTGCCAGCAGCTTATCCGGCATGAATGAGCAGTTCTTC
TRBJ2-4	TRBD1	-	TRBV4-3	CASSQDPRDRVLDF	TGCGCCAGCAGCCAAGATCCCCGGGACAGGGTGTTGGACTTC
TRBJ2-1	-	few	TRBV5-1	CASSSRTADEQFF	TGCGCCAGCAGCTCCCGGACTGCGGATGAGCAGTTCTTC
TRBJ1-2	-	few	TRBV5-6	CASRLDSFYGYTF	TGTGCCAGCAGATTGGACAGCTTCTATGGCTACACCTTC
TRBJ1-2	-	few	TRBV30	CAWSGRRTEPNYGYTF	TGTGCCTGGAGTGGCCGAAGGACAGAGCCTAACTATGGCTACACCTTC
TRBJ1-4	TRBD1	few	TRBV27	CASSPWTGLGNEKLFF	TGTGCCAGCAGTCCCTGGACAGGGTTGGGTAATGAAAAACTGTTTTTT
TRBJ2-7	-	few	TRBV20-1	CSASSLGPFPYEQYF	TGCAGTGCTAGCTCTTTGGGACCGTTTCCTTACGAGCAGTACTTC
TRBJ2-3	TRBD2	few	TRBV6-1	CASLAGASTDTQYF	TGTGCCAGCCTAGCGGGGGCCTCCACAGATACGCAGTATTTT
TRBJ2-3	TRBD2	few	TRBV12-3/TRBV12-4	CASSRESPQTSGDTDTQYF	TGTGCCAGCAGCCGCGAATCACCCCAGACTAGCGGGGACACAGATACGCAGTATTTT
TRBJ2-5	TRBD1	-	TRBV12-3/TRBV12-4	CASSLAPGGIGTQYF	TGTGCCAGCAGTTTAGCGCCAGGGGGTATTGGGACCCAGTACTTC
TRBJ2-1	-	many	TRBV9	CASSVSTSYNEQFF	TGTGCCAGCAGCGTTTCGACGTCCTACAATGAGCAGTTCTTC
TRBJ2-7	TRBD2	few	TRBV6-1	CASSRLAASYEQYF	TGTGCCAGCAGTAGACTAGCGGCCTCCTACGAGCAGTACTTC
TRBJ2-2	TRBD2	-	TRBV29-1	CSVVIAGRRVGELFF	TGCAGCGTTGTAATAGCGGGGCGGCGTGTCGGGGAGCTGTTTTTT
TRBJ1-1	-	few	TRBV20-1	CSASGVKNTEAFF	TGCAGTGCTAGTGGGGTAAAGAACACTGAAGCTTTCTTT
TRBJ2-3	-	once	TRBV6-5	CASSLRGTTYDTQYF	TGTGCCAGCAGTCTACGGGGGACGACCTACGATACGCAGTATTTT
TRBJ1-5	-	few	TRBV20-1	CSARGGHVANQPQHF	TGCAGTGCTAGGGGGGGACATGTAGCCAATCAGCCCCAGCATTTT